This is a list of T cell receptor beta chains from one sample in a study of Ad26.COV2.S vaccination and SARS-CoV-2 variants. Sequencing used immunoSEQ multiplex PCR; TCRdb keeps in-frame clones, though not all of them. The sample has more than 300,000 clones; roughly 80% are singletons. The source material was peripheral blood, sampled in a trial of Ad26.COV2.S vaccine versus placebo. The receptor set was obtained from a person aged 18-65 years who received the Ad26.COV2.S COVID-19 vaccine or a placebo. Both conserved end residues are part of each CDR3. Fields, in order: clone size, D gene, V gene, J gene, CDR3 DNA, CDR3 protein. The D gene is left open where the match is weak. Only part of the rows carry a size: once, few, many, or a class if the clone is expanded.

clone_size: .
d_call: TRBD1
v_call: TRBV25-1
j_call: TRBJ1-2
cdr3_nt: TGTGCCAGCAGTCCGATCGCGGGACAGGGGGCTTATGGCTACACCTTC
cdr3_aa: CASSPIAGQGAYGYTF

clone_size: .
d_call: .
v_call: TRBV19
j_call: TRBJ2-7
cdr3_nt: TGTGCCAGTAGTCCGTCGGCGGCGGGTTCCTACGAGCAGTACTTC
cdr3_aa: CASSPSAAGSYEQYF

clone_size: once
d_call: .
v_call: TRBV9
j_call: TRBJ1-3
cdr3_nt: TGTGCCAGCAGCTCTCGGACAGAGATGGTTCCTGGAAACACCATATATTTT
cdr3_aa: CASSSRTEMVPGNTIYF

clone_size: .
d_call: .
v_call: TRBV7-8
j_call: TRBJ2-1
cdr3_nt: TGTGCCAGCAGCTTAGTGACTACCGCTAGACCAACCTCGGAGCCCTACAATGAGCAGTTCTTC
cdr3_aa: CASSLVTTARPTSEPYNEQFF

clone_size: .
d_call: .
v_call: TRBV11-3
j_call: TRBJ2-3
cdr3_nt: TGTGCCAGCAGATCAGGGTTGGGGGGCGCGAGCACAGATACGCAGTATTTT
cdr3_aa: CASRSGLGGASTDTQYF

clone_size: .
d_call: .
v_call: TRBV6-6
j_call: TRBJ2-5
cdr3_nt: TGTGCCAGCAGCCCCGTAGCGGAGACCCAGTACTTC
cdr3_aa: CASSPVAETQYF

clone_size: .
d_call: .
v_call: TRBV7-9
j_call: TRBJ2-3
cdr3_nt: TGTGCCAGCAGCTTGGGGGTCGGGCTAGCTACTTTGTTTTGG
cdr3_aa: CASSLGVGLATLFW

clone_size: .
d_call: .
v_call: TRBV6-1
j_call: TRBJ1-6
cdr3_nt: TGTGCCAGCAGTGAAGCGGATCCACCCCTCCACTTT
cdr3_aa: CASSEADPPLHF

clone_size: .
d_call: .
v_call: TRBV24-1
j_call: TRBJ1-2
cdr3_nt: TGTGCCACCAGTGAGGGGTCTTTGGGGGTCGACTACACCTTC
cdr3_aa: CATSEGSLGVDYTF

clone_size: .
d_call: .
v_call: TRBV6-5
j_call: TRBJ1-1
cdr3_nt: TGTGCCAGCAGTCGTCCGGCTAACACTGAAGCTTTCTTT
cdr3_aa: CASSRPANTEAFF

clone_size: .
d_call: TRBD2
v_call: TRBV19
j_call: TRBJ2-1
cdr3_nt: TGTGCCACTAGCGGGGCACACAATGAGCAGTTCTTC
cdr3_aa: CATSGAHNEQFF

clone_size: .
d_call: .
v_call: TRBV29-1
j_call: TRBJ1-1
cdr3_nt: TGCAGCGTTGGAACCGGCGTTAACACTGAAGCTTTCTTT
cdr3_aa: CSVGTGVNTEAFF

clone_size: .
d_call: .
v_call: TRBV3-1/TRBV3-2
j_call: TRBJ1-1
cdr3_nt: TGTGCCAGCAGCCAATCACAGGGAGGCACTGAAGCTTTCTTT
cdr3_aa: CASSQSQGGTEAFF

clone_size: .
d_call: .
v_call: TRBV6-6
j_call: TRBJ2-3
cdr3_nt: TGTGCCAGCAGTTACTGGAGGGAACCCGCCACGCAGTATTTT
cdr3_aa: CASSYWREPATQYF

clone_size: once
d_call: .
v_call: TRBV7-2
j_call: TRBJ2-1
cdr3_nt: TGTGCCAGCAGCTGGAACCAGGGGGGCGGTGAGCAGTTCTTC
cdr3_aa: CASSWNQGGGEQFF

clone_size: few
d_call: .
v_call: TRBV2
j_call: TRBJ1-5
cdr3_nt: TGTGCCAGCAGTGGGACGGGCGGCAATCAGCCCCAGCATTTT
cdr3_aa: CASSGTGGNQPQHF